The rows below give T cell receptor beta chains drawn from one sample of a study of cytomegalovirus exposure and HLA in healthy donors. Here immunoSEQ multiplex PCR was the method, and the copy in TCRdb shows in-frame clones only, minus some. The table includes 300,000 or so clones, approximately 85% detected once. Sequenced input: PBMCs. These receptor sequences come from a man aged 25-45 years in good health and CMV-seronegative. Each CDR3 is given with its conserved first and last residue. Each record gives: V gene, D gene, clone size, J gene, CDR3 length, CDR3 protein, CDR3 DNA. A D gene is named only where the DNA matches it firmly. Clone size is not always given. Where it is, it says once, few, many or a class for expanded clones.

>TRBV7-9|TRBD1|NA|TRBJ2-7|13
CASSHRDSYEQYF
TGTGCCAGCAGCCACCGGGACAGCTACGAGCAGTACTTC
>TRBV28|TRBD1|few|TRBJ1-5|16
CASSPRTGLVNQPQHF
TGTGCCAGCAGTCCGCGGACAGGGCTGGTCAATCAGCCCCAGCATTTT
>TRBV10-3|NA|once|TRBJ2-5|13
CAISEQDQETQYF
TGTGCCATCAGTGAACAGGACCAAGAGACCCAGTACTTC
>TRBV5-1|NA|NA|TRBJ1-5|15
CASSSGEGGNQPQHF
TGCGCCAGCAGCTCGGGGGAGGGGGGCAATCAGCCCCAGCATTTT
>TRBV7-9|TRBD1|NA|TRBJ1-2|14
CASSSDRGNYGYTF
TGTGCCAGCAGCTCGGACAGGGGCAACTATGGCTACACCTTC
>TRBV4-1|TRBD1|NA|TRBJ2-3|17
CASSQGSGTGPPDTQYF
TGCGCCAGCAGCCAAGGTTCAGGGACAGGTCCCCCAGATACGCAGTATTTT
>TRBV7-8|NA|NA|TRBJ1-1|13
CASVKGQNTEAFF
TGTGCCAGCGTTAAGGGACAGAACACTGAAGCTTTCTTT
>TRBV18|TRBD1|NA|TRBJ2-7|15
CASSPQKGGRDEQYF
TGTGCCAGCTCACCGCAAAAAGGGGGCCGCGACGAGCAGTACTTC
>TRBV5-1|NA|NA|TRBJ1-6|16
CASSPEQPTYNSPLHF
TGCGCCAGCAGCCCGGAACAGCCTACCTATAATTCACCCCTCCACTTT
>TRBV5-1|NA|NA|TRBJ1-6|18
CASSLGLTTGNSNSPLHF
TGCGCCAGCAGCTTGGGTCTAACAACCGGGAATTCAAATTCACCCCTCCACTTT
>TRBV7-9|TRBD2|NA|TRBJ2-3|17
CASSGLGGGLYTDTQYF
TGTGCCAGCAGCGGTCTCGGGGGGGGCCTTTACACAGATACGCAGTATTTT
>TRBV5-1|TRBD2|NA|TRBJ2-7|17
CASSLVSSGRPSYEQYF
TGCGCCAGCAGCTTGGTATCTAGCGGGCGACCCTCCTACGAGCAGTACTTC
>TRBV19|NA|once|TRBJ2-7|13
CASSTGQYYEQYF
TGTGCCAGTAGTACAGGACAGTACTACGAGCAGTACTTC
>TRBV25-1|TRBD1|NA|TRBJ1-4|16
CASSDARTGRNEKLFF
TGTGCCAGCAGTGATGCGAGGACAGGGAGAAATGAAAAACTGTTTTTT
>TRBV11-2|TRBD2|NA|TRBJ2-7|15
CASSLEAGAWREQYF
TGTGCCAGCAGCTTAGAAGCGGGGGCCTGGAGGGAGCAGTACTTC
>TRBV9|TRBD2|NA|TRBJ2-1|15
CASSVLSGGYNEQFF
TGTGCCAGCAGCGTCCTCAGCGGGGGATACAATGAGCAGTTCTTC
>TRBV4-1|TRBD1|NA|TRBJ1-3|15
CASSQIWDRYNTIYF
TGCGCCAGCAGCCAAATTTGGGACAGGTACAACACCATATATTTT
>TRBV27|TRBD1|once|TRBJ1-2|15
CASRLDRGSSYGYTF
TGTGCCAGCAGACTGGACAGGGGAAGTTCCTATGGCTACACCTTC
>TRBV7-2|NA|NA|TRBJ1-4|14
CASSLSSGGEKLFF
TGTGCCAGCAGCTTAAGTAGCGGAGGGGAAAAACTGTTTTTT
>TRBV10-3|TRBD2|NA|TRBJ2-5|15
CAISPTSGGGETQYF
TGTGCCATCAGCCCGACTAGCGGGGGTGGCGAGACCCAGTACTTC
>TRBV6-1|NA|once|TRBJ1-4|14
CASSDTAANEKLFF
TGTGCCAGCAGTGATACGGCGGCTAATGAAAAACTGTTTTTT
>TRBV6-5|NA|NA|TRBJ1-2|14
CASSWTAYNYGYTF
TGTGCCAGCAGTTGGACAGCTTATAACTATGGCTACACCTTC
>TRBV15|TRBD1|NA|TRBJ1-6|16
CATSRDRGTGNSPLHF
TGTGCCACCAGCAGAGATCGTGGGACAGGGAATTCACCCCTCCACTTT
>TRBV10-3|NA|NA|TRBJ1-1|13
CAIRMTANTEAFF
TGTGCCATCAGAATGACAGCGAACACTGAAGCTTTCTTT
>TRBV2|TRBD1|NA|TRBJ2-7|14
CASRKGQGVYEQYF
TGTGCCAGCAGAAAGGGACAGGGAGTATACGAGCAGTACTTC
>TRBV7-2|NA|NA|TRBJ1-1|13
CASSLAPGGEAFF
TGTGCCAGCAGCTTAGCGCCCGGAGGTGAAGCTTTCTTT
>TRBV27|TRBD1|once|TRBJ2-7|15
CASSFNGQDHYEQYF
TGTGCCAGCAGTTTCAACGGACAGGACCATTACGAGCAGTACTTC
>TRBV6-1|NA|NA|TRBJ2-7|13
CASLETVFYEQYF
TGTGCCAGCTTAGAGACAGTATTCTACGAGCAGTACTTC
>TRBV19|TRBD1|NA|TRBJ1-1|14
CASFPTGMNTEAFF
TGTGCCAGTTTCCCGACAGGGATGAACACTGAAGCTTTCTTT
>TRBV4-2|NA|NA|TRBJ2-4|17
CASSQDPQGLAKNIQYF
TGTGCCAGCAGCCAAGATCCACAGGGTCTAGCCAAAAACATTCAGTACTTC
>TRBV19|TRBD1|NA|TRBJ2-7|15
CASSETGYNSYEQYF
TGTGCCAGTAGCGAGACAGGGTACAACTCCTACGAGCAGTACTTC
>TRBV27|TRBD2|NA|TRBJ2-3|15
CASSSWASGADTQYF
TGTGCCAGCAGTTCGTGGGCTAGCGGCGCAGATACGCAGTATTTT
>TRBV27|TRBD1|NA|TRBJ1-5|17
CASSPTRTGKSNQPQHF
TGTGCCAGCAGTCCCACGCGGACAGGGAAGTCGAATCAGCCCCAGCATTTT
>TRBV9|NA|once|TRBJ2-3|17
CASSVEQGQGHADTQYF
TGTGCCAGCAGCGTAGAGCAGGGTCAGGGTCACGCAGATACGCAGTATTTT
>TRBV5-4|NA|once|TRBJ2-2|15
CASSPSTGLTGELFF
TGTGCCAGCAGCCCCTCGACAGGACTCACCGGGGAGCTGTTTTTT
>TRBV6-6|TRBD1|NA|TRBJ2-7|16
CASSRTGTGFTYEQYF
TGTGCCAGCAGTAGGACCGGGACAGGGTTTACCTACGAGCAGTACTTC
>TRBV27|TRBD1|NA|TRBJ1-1|15
CASSFGTGSFTEAFF
TGTGCCAGCAGTTTTGGGACAGGGTCTTTCACTGAAGCTTTCTTT
>TRBV9|TRBD2|once|TRBJ2-7|17
CASSSGTSGGFSYEQYF
TGTGCCAGCAGCTCCGGGACTAGCGGGGGCTTCTCCTACGAGCAGTACTTC
>TRBV5-6|TRBD1|NA|TRBJ1-2|14
CASRDRGGHYGYTF
TGTGCCAGCCGAGACAGGGGAGGTCACTATGGCTACACCTTC
>TRBV4-3|TRBD1|once|TRBJ1-2|18
CASSQDSIGGYGDYGYTF
TGCGCCAGCAGCCAAGATTCTATAGGGGGCTACGGGGACTATGGCTACACCTTC
>TRBV6-5|TRBD1|NA|TRBJ2-5|15
CASSLSGQGGETQYF
TGTGCCAGCAGTCTCTCGGGACAGGGGGGAGAGACCCAGTACTTC
>TRBV6-6|TRBD1|once|TRBJ2-5|16
CASSYGTGPAQETQYF
TGTGCCAGCAGTTACGGGACAGGGCCAGCCCAAGAGACCCAGTACTTC
>TRBV7-6|TRBD1|NA|TRBJ1-2|16
CASSPSDGTGGRGYTF
TGTGCCAGCAGCCCCTCTGACGGGACAGGGGGCCGTGGCTACACCTTC
>TRBV6-6|TRBD1|NA|TRBJ1-1|15
CASSYETGVWAEAFF
TGTGCCAGCAGTTACGAGACAGGGGTTTGGGCTGAAGCTTTCTTT
>TRBV7-8|TRBD2|NA|TRBJ2-1|15
CASSSSGGAYNEQFF
TGTGCCAGCAGCTCTAGCGGGGGGGCCTACAATGAGCAGTTCTTC
>TRBV7-9|NA|NA|TRBJ2-3|14
CASSLVLAADTQYF
TGTGCCAGCAGCTTAGTACTAGCCGCAGATACGCAGTATTTT
>TRBV5-1|NA|NA|TRBJ2-7|15
CASSLAGTPSYEQYF
TGCGCCAGCAGCTTGGCCGGGACACCCTCCTACGAGCAGTACTTC
>TRBV6-4|NA|many|TRBJ1-3|15
CASSVGAGSGNTIYF
TGTGCCAGCAGTGTCGGAGCGGGATCTGGAAACACCATATATTTT
>TRBV4-1|TRBD1|NA|TRBJ1-4|18
CASSQGGTGNVPNEKLFF
TGCGCCAGCAGCCAAGGAGGGACAGGCAATGTGCCTAATGAAAAACTGTTTTTT
>TRBV19|TRBD1|NA|TRBJ2-7|15
CASSITTGTYYEQYF
TGTGCCAGTAGTATAACGACAGGGACATACTACGAGCAGTACTTC
>TRBV5-1|TRBD1|NA|TRBJ2-1|15
CASSLVETGGRGQFF
TGCGCCAGCAGCTTGGTCGAGACAGGGGGCAGAGGGCAGTTCTTC
>TRBV7-8|NA|NA|TRBJ1-1|14
CASSGGLMNTEAFF
TGTGCCAGCTCGGGGGGCTTAATGAACACTGAAGCTTTCTTT
>TRBV21-1|NA|NA|TRBJ2-1|15
CASSRTGTGYNEQFF
TGTGCCAGCAGCAGAACCGGGACAGGGTACAATGAGCAGTTCTTC
>TRBV2|NA|NA|TRBJ2-7|11
CASSGGSEQYF
TGTGCCAGCAGTGGAGGGTCTGAGCAGTACTTC
>TRBV1|NA|few|TRBJ1-6|15
CTSSQDPQGGSPLHF
TGCACCAGCAGCCAAGATCCCCAGGGAGGATCACCCCTCCACTTT
>TRBV6-6|NA|NA|TRBJ2-7|16
CASRETLGRGGYEQYF
TGTGCCAGCAGAGAAACTCTAGGCAGGGGCGGCTACGAGCAGTACTTC
>TRBV6-5|NA|NA|TRBJ2-3|14
CASSSRPRADTQYF
TGTGCCAGCAGTTCCAGACCGAGGGCAGATACGCAGTATTTT
>TRBV11-2|NA|NA|TRBJ1-1|15
CASSLVVTANTEAFF
TGTGCCAGCAGCTTAGTGGTTACAGCGAACACTGAAGCTTTCTTT
>TRBV6-5|NA|NA|TRBJ1-6|13
CASTLGGYSPLHF
TGTGCCAGCACCTTAGGCGGATATTCACCCCTCCACTTT